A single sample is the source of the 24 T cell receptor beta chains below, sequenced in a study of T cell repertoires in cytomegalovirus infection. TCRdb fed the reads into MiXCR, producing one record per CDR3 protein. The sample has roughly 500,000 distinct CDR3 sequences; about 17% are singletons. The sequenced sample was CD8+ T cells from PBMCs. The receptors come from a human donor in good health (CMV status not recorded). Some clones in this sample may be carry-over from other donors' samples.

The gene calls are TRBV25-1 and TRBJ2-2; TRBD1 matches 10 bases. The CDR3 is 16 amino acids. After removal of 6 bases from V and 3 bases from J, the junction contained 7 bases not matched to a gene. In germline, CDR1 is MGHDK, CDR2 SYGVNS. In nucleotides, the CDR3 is TGTGCCAGCAGGCCCCCGGGACAGGGGTACACCGGGGAGCTGTTTTTT. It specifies CASRPPGQGYTGELFF.

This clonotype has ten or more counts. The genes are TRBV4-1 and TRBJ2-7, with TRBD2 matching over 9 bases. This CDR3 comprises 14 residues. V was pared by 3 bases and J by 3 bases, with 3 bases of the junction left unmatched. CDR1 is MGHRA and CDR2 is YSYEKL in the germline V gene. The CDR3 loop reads CASSQNSGSYEQYF. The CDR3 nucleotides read TGCGCCAGCAGCCAGAATAGCGGGAGCTACGAGCAGTACTTC.

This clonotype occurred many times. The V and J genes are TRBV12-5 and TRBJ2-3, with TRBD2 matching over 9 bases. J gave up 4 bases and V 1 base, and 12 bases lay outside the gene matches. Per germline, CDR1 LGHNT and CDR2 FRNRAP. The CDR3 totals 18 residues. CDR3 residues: CASGLALPSGEAPDTQYF. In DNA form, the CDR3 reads TGTGCTAGTGGTTTGGCCTTACCTAGCGGGGAGGCCCCAGATACGCAGTATTTT. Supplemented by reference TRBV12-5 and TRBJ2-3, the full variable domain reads DARVTQTPRHKVTEMGQEVTMRCQPILGHNTVFWYRQTMMQGLELLAYFRNRAPLDDSGMPKDRFSAEMPDATLATLKIQPSEPRDSAVYFCASGLALPSGEAPDTQYFGPGTRLTVL.

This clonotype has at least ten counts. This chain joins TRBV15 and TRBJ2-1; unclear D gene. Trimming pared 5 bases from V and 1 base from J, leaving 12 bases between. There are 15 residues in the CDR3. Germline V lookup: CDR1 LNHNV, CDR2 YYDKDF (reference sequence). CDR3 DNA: TGTGCCACCAGCTTGCCCGGTTTTTCCTACAATGAGCAGTTCTTC. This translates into CATSLPGFSYNEQFF. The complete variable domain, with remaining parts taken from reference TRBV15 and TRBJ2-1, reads DAMVIQNPRYQVTQFGKPVTLSCSQTLNHNVMYWYQQKSSQAPKLLFHYYDKDFNNEADTPDNFQSRRPNTSFCFLDIRSPGLGDTAMYLCATSLPGFSYNEQFFGPGTRLTVL.

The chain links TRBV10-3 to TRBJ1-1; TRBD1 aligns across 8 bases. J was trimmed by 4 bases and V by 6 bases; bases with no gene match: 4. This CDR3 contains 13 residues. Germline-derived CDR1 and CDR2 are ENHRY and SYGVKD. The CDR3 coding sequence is TGTGCCATCAGCGAAGGGACAGGCACTGAAGCTTTCTTT. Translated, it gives CAISEGTGTEAFF.

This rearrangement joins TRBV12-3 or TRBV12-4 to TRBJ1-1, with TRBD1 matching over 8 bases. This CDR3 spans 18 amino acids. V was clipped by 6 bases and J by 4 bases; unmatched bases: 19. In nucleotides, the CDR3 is TGTGCCAGCAGCCCTCCTAGCCGTGAGGACAGGGATCGCACTGAAGCTTTCTTT. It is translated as CASSPPSREDRDRTEAFF.

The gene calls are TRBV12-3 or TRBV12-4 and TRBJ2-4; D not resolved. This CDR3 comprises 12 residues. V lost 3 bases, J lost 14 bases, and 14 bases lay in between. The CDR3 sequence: CASSLGRSSEYF. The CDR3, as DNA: TGTGCCAGCAGTTTGGGCCGGAGCTCTGAGTACTTC.

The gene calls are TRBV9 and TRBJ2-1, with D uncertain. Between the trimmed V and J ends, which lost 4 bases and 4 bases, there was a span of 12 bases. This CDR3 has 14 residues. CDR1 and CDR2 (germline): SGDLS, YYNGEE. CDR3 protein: CASSPLGGYNEQFF. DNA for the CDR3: TGTGCCAGCAGCCCCCTGGGCGGTTACAATGAGCAGTTCTTC.

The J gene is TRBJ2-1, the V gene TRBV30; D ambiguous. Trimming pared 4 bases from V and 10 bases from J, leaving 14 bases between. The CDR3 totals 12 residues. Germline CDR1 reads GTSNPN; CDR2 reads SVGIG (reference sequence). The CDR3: CAWTGWAEEQFF. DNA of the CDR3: TGTGCCTGGACGGGCTGGGCGGAGGAGCAGTTCTTC.

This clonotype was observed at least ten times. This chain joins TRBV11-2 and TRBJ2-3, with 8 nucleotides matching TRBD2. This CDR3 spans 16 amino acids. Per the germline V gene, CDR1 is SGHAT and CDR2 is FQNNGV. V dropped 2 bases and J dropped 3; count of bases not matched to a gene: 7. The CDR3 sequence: CASSLPGLAGTDTQYF. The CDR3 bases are TGTGCCAGCAGCTTACCCGGACTAGCAGGGACAGATACGCAGTATTTT.

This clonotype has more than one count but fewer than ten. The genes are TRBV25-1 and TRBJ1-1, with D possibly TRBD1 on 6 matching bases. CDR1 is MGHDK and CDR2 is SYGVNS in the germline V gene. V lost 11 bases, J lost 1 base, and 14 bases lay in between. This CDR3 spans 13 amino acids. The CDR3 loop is CAGRDTQNTEAFF. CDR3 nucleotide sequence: TGTGCCGGACGGGACACCCAGAACACTGAAGCTTTCTTT. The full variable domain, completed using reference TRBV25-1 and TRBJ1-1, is EADIYQTPRYLVIGTGKKITLECSQTMGHDKMYWYQQDPGMELHLIHYSYGVNSTEKGDLSSESTVSRIRTEHFPLTLESARPSHTSQYLCAGRDTQNTEAFFGQGTRLTVV.

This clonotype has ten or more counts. CDR3 DNA sequence: TGTGCCAGCAGCCAATCGAGGAATCAAGAGACCCAGTACTTC. Translating gives CASSQSRNQETQYF. This rearrangement joins TRBV12-3 or TRBV12-4 to TRBJ2-5; unclear D gene. This CDR3 has 14 amino acids. Between the trimmed V and J ends, which lost 6 bases and 2 bases, there was a span of 13 bases.

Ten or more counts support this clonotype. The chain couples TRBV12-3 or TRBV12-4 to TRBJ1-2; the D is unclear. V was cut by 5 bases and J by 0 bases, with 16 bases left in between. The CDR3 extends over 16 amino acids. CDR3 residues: CASSLGIREANYGYTF. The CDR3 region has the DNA TGTGCCAGCAGTCTAGGGATCCGGGAAGCTAACTATGGCTACACCTTC.

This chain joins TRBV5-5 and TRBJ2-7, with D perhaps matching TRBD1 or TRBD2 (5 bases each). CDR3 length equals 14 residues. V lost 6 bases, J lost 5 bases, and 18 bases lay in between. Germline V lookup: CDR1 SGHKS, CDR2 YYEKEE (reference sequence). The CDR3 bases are TGTGCCAGCAACTACCGGGACCTTGGGGACGAGCAGTACTTC. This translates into CASNYRDLGDEQYF.

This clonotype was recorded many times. In DNA, the CDR3 is TGTGCCAGCAGCTTCCGGGGCGGCCATCTCACCCAGTACTTC. This gives the protein CASSFRGGHLTQYF. The gene calls are TRBV11-1 and TRBJ2-5, with D perhaps matching TRBD1 or TRBD2 (5 bases each). The CDR3 sequence is 14 residues long. The V gene's germline CDR1 is SGHAT and CDR2 FQDESV (reference sequence). V was clipped by 3 bases and J by 8 bases, with 16 bases between them.

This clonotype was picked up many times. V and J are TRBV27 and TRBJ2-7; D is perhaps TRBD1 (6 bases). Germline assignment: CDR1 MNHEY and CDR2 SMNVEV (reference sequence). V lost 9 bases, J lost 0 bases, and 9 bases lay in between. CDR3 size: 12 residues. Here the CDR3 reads CASKDSSYEQYF. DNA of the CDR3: TGTGCCAGTAAGGACAGCTCCTACGAGCAGTACTTC.

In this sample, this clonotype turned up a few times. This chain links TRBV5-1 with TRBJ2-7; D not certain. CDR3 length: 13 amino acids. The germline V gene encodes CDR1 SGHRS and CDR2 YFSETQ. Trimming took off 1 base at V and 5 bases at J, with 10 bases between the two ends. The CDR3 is CASSLRGPHEQYF. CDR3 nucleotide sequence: TGCGCCAGCAGCTTGCGAGGTCCCCACGAGCAGTACTTC.

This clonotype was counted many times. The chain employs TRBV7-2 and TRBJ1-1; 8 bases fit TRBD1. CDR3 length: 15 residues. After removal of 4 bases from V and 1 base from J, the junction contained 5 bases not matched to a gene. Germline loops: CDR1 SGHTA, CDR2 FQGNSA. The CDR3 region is CASSSRTGTNTEAFF. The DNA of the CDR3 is TGTGCCAGCAGCTCACGGACAGGGACGAACACTGAAGCTTTCTTT. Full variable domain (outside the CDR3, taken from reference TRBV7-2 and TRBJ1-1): GAGVSQSPSNKVTEKGKDVELRCDPISGHTALYWYRQSLGQGLEFLIYFQGNSAPDKSGLPSDRFSAERTGGSVSTLTIQRTQQEDSAVYLCASSSRTGTNTEAFFGQGTRLTVV.

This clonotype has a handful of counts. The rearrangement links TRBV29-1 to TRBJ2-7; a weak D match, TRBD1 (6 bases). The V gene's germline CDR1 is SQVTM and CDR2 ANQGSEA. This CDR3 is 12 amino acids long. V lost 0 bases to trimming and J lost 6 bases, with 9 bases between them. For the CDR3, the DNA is TGCAGCGTTGAAGATCAAGGGGGCGAGCAGTACTTC. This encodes CSVEDQGGEQYF.

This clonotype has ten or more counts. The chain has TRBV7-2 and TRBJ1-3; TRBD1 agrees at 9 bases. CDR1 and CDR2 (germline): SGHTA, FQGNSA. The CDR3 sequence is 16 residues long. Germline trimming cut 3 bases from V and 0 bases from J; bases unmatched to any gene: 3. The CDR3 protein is CASSFDRGNSGNTIYF. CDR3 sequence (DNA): TGTGCCAGCAGCTTCGACAGGGGGAACTCTGGAAACACCATATATTTT.

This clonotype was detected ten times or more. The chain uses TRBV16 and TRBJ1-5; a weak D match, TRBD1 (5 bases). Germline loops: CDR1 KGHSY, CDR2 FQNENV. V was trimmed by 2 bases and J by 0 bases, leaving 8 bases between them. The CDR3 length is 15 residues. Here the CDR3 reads CASSQTDNSNQPQHF. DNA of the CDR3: TGTGCCAGCAGCCAAACGGACAATAGCAATCAGCCCCAGCATTTT.

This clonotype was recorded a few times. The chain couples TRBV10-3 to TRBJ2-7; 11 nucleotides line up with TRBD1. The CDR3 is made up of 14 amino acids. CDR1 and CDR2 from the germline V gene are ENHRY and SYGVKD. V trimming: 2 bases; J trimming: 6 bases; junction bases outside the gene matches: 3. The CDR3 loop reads CAISEGQGASEQYF. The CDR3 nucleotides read TGTGCCATCAGTGAGGGACAGGGGGCGAGCGAGCAGTACTTC.

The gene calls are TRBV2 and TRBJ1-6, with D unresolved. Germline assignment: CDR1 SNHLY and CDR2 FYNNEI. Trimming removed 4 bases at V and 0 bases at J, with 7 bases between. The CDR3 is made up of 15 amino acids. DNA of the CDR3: TGTGCCAGCAGTGCGAGGAGCTCCTATAATTCACCCCTCCACTTT. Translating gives CASSARSSYNSPLHF. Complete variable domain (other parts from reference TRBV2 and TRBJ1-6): EPEVTQTPSHQVTQMGQEVILRCVPISNHLYFYWYRQILGQKVEFLVSFYNNEISEKSEIFDDQFSVERPDGSNFTLKIRSTKLEDSAMYFCASSARSSYNSPLHFGNGTRLTVT.

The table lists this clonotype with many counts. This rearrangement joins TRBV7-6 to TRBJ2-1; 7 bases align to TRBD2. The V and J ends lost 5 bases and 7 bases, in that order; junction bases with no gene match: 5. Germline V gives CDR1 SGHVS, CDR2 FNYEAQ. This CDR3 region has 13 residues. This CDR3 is CASSLGGGNEQFF. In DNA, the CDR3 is TGTGCCAGCAGCCTGGGGGGGGGGAATGAGCAGTTCTTC.